What follows are 23 T cell receptor beta chains derived from one specimen sequenced in a study of human T cells and chemical hapten exposure. TCRdb independently ran MiXCR on the RACE reads; one entry per CDR3 protein. The sample lists 52,000 or so distinct CDR3 sequences, roughly a tenth occurring once. Time point meaning: pre-sensitization, week 0. This sample's treatment: therapeutic diphenylcyclopropenone sensitization with weekly scalp DPC. This material consisted of whole blood, taken in connection with sensitization to the hapten diphenylcyclopropenone (DPC). These receptors all stem from a man aged 35 to 55 with alopecia areata. Some clones in this sample may be carry-over from other donors' samples.

This clonotype was observed a few times. This chain connects TRBV7-2 to TRBJ2-1, with 9 bases identical to TRBD1. The CDR3 runs to 15 residues. CDR1 SGHTA and CDR2 FQGNSA come from the germline V gene. V lost 3 bases, J lost 8 bases, and 8 bases stayed unmatched. The chain's CDR3 is CASSFRDRAVDEQFF. CDR3 in DNA: TGTGCCAGCAGCTTCCGGGACAGGGCAGTAGATGAGCAGTTCTTC.

The sample holds a few counts of this clonotype. V and J are TRBV7-8 and TRBJ1-6, with 9 bases that match TRBD1. The CDR3 is 17 amino acids. The germline V gene has CDR1 SGHVS and CDR2 FQNEAQ. The V segment lost 5 bases and the J segment 3 bases; nucleotides outside the gene matches: 8. The CDR3 nucleotides are TGTGCCAGCAGCAAAATAACGGGACAGGGCTATAATTCACCCCTCCACTTT. It translates to CASSKITGQGYNSPLHF.

This chain links TRBV12-3 or TRBV12-4 with TRBJ2-6; weak D call: TRBD2 (6 bases). Trimming took 5 bases from V and 0 from J, leaving 11 bases between them. This CDR3 spans 16 amino acids. The CDR3 DNA is TGTGCCAGCAGTCTCCATAGCGGCTCTGGGGCCAACGTCCTGACTTTC. This sequence encodes CASSLHSGSGANVLTF.

In this sample, this clonotype turned up a few times. This chain links TRBV5-8 with TRBJ1-1; D may be TRBD1 (6 bases). Germline assignment: CDR1 SGHTS and CDR2 YDEGEE. V lost 3 bases, J lost 2 bases, and 17 bases lay in between. CDR3 length: 16 amino acids. DNA for the CDR3: TGTGCCAGCAGCTCCAAAGGGGGAAGACTAAACACTGAAGCTTTCTTT. It is translated as CASSSKGGRLNTEAFF.

Comments on this clonotype: This may stem from a read error, because a much larger clone lies one nucleotide away. CDR3 residues: CVSSFGQGTYNSPLHF. The CDR3 DNA reads TGTGTCAGCAGCTTCGGACAGGGGACTTATAATTCACCCCTCCACTTT. The J gene is TRBJ1-6, the V gene TRBV7-6; TRBD1 matches at 9 bases. CDR1 is SGHVS and CDR2 is FNYEAQ in the germline V gene. The CDR3 extends over 16 amino acids. Drawing the rest from reference TRBV7-6 and TRBJ1-6, the complete variable domain is GAGVSQSPRYKVTKRGQDVALRCDPISGHVSLYWYRQALGQGPEFLTYFNYEAQQDKSGLPNDRFSAERPEGSISTLTIQRTEQRDSAMYRCVSSFGQGTYNSPLHFGNGTRLTVT.

This rearrangement joins TRBV30 to TRBJ2-7; D is ambiguous. CDR1 and CDR2 (germline): GTSNPN, SVGIG (reference sequence). This CDR3 is built from 13 residues. The V and J ends lost 1 base and 1 base respectively, with 8 bases between them. The CDR3 reads CAWSEGTSYEQYF. The DNA of the CDR3 is TGTGCCTGGAGTGAGGGTACATCCTACGAGCAGTACTTC. Together with reference TRBV30 and TRBJ2-7, the CDR3 gives the full variable domain: SQTIHQWPATLVQPVGSPLSLECTVEGTSNPNLYWYRQAAGRGLQLLFYSVGIGQISSEVPQNLSASRPQDRQFILSSKKLLLSDSGFYLCAWSEGTSYEQYFGPGTRLTVT.

As regards this clonotype: At one boundary the junction diverges from the germline segment, which might be a read error. The chain employs TRBV14 and TRBJ2-3; TRBD1 agrees at 10 bases. CDR1 SGHDN and CDR2 FVKESK come from the germline V gene. CDR3 length: 16 amino acids. The CDR3 sequence: CASSQEMTGGRDTQYF. In DNA, the CDR3 is TGTGCCAGCAGCCAAGAGATGACAGGGGGCCGAGATACCCAGTATTTT.

This clonotype was observed at least ten times. The chain uses TRBV6-2 or TRBV6-3 and TRBJ2-1; TRBD2 aligns across 7 bases. The V gene's germline CDR1 is MNHEY and CDR2 SVGEGT. Germline trimming cut 2 bases from V and 14 bases from J; bases unmatched to any gene: 12. This CDR3 has 14 residues. The CDR3 loop is CASSYGVGGSVKFF. CDR3 DNA: TGTGCCAGCAGTTACGGTGTCGGGGGGTCCGTGAAGTTCTTC.

This clonotype came up a few times. V is TRBV20-1 and J is TRBJ2-3; no reliable D call. The V end lost 5 bases, the J end lost 4 bases, and 10 bases lay between the germline ends. Germline V gene lookup returns CDR1 DFQATT and CDR2 SNEGSKA (reference sequence). The CDR3 contains 12 residues. CDR3 sequence: CSAPSEADTQYF. In DNA form, the CDR3 reads TGCAGTGCTCCATCCGAGGCAGATACGCAGTATTTT.

A few counts support this clonotype. This chain joins TRBV5-5 and TRBJ2-1; 9 bases line up with TRBD2. The trim removed 6 bases at V and 8 bases at J, leaving 15 bases unmatched. The CDR3 spans 16 residues. Germline V CDR1 and CDR2: SGHKS, YYEKEE (reference sequence). This CDR3 reads CASNGDGAGGGYEQFF. CDR3 in DNA: TGTGCCAGCAACGGAGATGGAGCGGGAGGAGGCTATGAGCAGTTCTTC. Filled out from reference TRBV5-5 and TRBJ2-1, the complete variable domain reads DAGVTQSPTHLIKTRGQQVTLRCSPISGHKSVSWYQQVLGQGPQFIFQYYEKEERGRGNFPDRFSARQFPNYSSELNVNALLLGDSALYLCASNGDGAGGGYEQFFGPGTRLTVL.

This clonotype was recorded at least ten times. The chain uses TRBV12-3 or TRBV12-4 and TRBJ1-6; 7 nucleotides agree with TRBD1. V shed 7 bases, J shed 10 bases, and the junction held 7 bases outside the gene matches. The CDR3 sequence is 13 residues long. The CDR3 DNA reads TGTGCCAGCACCTCACAGGGGCTATCACCCCTCCACTTT. Translating gives CASTSQGLSPLHF.

This clonotype was seen a handful of times. The chain recombines TRBV19 with TRBJ2-1; the D is unclear. Germline V gene data show CDR1 as LNHDA and CDR2 as SQIVND (reference sequence). The CDR3 extends over 16 amino acids. V was shortened by 9 bases and J by 0 bases, with 18 bases between the two germline ends. The DNA of the CDR3 is TGTGCCAGCAAAGCCCCACCCCCATACTCCTACAATGAGCAGTTCTTC. This translates into CASKAPPPYSYNEQFF.

This clonotype has a count of ten or more. The chain joins TRBV5-1 to TRBJ1-2; D gene uncertain. The CDR3 has 13 residues. The germline V gene encodes CDR1 SGHRS and CDR2 YFSETQ. Trimming took 4 bases from V and 2 from J, leaving 9 bases between them. The CDR3 DNA is TGCGCCAGCAGCCCCGGACCAAACTATGGCTACACCTTC. Its protein product is CASSPGPNYGYTF. The variable domain in full, with the rest retrieved from reference TRBV5-1 and TRBJ1-2, is KAGVTQTPRYLIKTRGQQVTLSCSPISGHRSVSWYQQTPGQGLQFLFEYFSETQRNKGNFPGRFSGRQFSNSRSEMNVSTLELGDSALYLCASSPGPNYGYTFGSGTRLTVV.

This clonotype has ten or more counts. The gene calls are TRBV2 and TRBJ1-4; possible D gene TRBD1, 6 bases. The CDR3 runs 15 residues. V dropped 5 bases and J dropped 0 bases, with 10 bases sitting between them. Germline V gene lookup returns CDR1 SNHLY and CDR2 FYNNEI. CDR3 in amino acids: CASSNRVATNEKLFF. In DNA, the CDR3 is TGTGCCAGCAGTAACAGGGTTGCAACTAATGAAAAACTGTTTTTT.

This clonotype was counted between two and nine times. The chain joins TRBV29-1 to TRBJ2-7; 10 bases are shared with TRBD1. There are 12 residues in the CDR3. Losses at the gene ends were 7 bases for V and 3 bases for J; bases not matched to a gene: 3. Germline CDR1 and CDR2: SQVTM and ANQGSEA. The CDR3 sequence: CSAGTGVYEQYF. The CDR3 DNA sequence: TGCAGCGCGGGGACAGGGGTCTACGAGCAGTACTTC.

Many counts were recorded for this clonotype. CDR3 residues: CASKKTGRHGYTF. The CDR3 region has the DNA TGTGCCAGTAAGAAGACAGGGCGTCATGGCTACACCTTC. J is TRBJ1-2 and V is TRBV19, with 7 bases aligning to TRBD1. The CDR3 runs 13 residues. CDR1 is LNHDA and CDR2 is SQIVND in the germline V gene (reference sequence). The V segment lost 7 bases and the J segment 6 bases; nucleotides outside the gene matches: 8. Variable domain in full (rest from reference TRBV19 and TRBJ1-2): DGGITQSPKYLFRKEGQNVTLSCEQNLNHDAMYWYRQDPGQGLRLIYYSQIVNDFQKGDIAEGYSVSREKKESFPLTVTSAQKNPTAFYLCASKKTGRHGYTFGSGTRLTVV.

This clonotype has at least ten counts. The chain recombines TRBV6-5 with TRBJ1-6; perhaps TRBD1 as D (6 bases). The V gene lost 2 bases and the J gene lost 9 bases, with 23 bases spanning the gap. The germline gives CDR1 MNHEY, CDR2 SVGAGI. The CDR3 runs 18 residues. The CDR3 nucleotides are TGTGCCAGCAGTTACCAGACAGGCGAATACCTGACGGGTTCACCCCTCCACTTT. This encodes CASSYQTGEYLTGSPLHF.

This clonotype was recorded at least ten times. J is TRBJ1-1 and V is TRBV4-1; the D is unclear. The CDR3 runs 15 residues. Germline lookup yields CDR1 MGHRA and CDR2 YSYEKL. With 4 bases removed from V and 1 base from J, the gap between germline ends came to 13 bases. CDR3 sequence reads: CASSLSMRANTEAFF. In DNA, the CDR3 is TGCGCCAGCAGCCTGAGTATGAGGGCGAACACTGAAGCTTTCTTT.

The CDR3 protein is CASAWRGTDTQYF. CDR3 DNA sequence: TGTGCCAGTGCGTGGCGGGGCACAGATACGCAGTATTTT. The V and J genes are TRBV28 and TRBJ2-3, with D possibly being TRBD2 (5 bases). V lost 9 bases, J lost 1 base, and 11 bases lay in between. This CDR3 contains 13 residues. Germline-derived CDR1 and CDR2 are MDHEN and SYDVKM. The variable domain in full, with the rest retrieved from reference TRBV28 and TRBJ2-3, is DVKVTQSSRYLVKRTGEKVFLECVQDMDHENMFWYRQDPGLGLRLIYFSYDVKMKEKGDIPEGYSVSREKKERFSLILESASTNQTSMYLCASAWRGTDTQYFGPGTRLTVL.

This clonotype was detected many times. V is TRBV18 and J is TRBJ2-6; D unresolved. The V and J ends lost 4 bases and 0 bases respectively, with 4 bases between them. Germline CDR1 KGHSH, CDR2 LQKENI. CDR3 size: 14 residues. This chain's CDR3 is CASSQNSGANVLTF. Here the CDR3 DNA reads TGTGCCAGCTCACAAAACTCTGGGGCCAACGTCCTGACTTTC. Full variable domain (missing parts from reference TRBV18 and TRBJ2-6): NAGVMQNPRHLVRRRGQEARLRCSPMKGHSHVYWYRQLPEEGLKFMVYLQKENIIDESGMPKERFSAEFPKEGPSILRIQQVVRGDSAAYFCASSQNSGANVLTFGAGSRLTVL.

This clonotype was detected ten times or more. The chain is built from TRBV20-1 and TRBJ2-5, with TRBD2 identical over 8 bases. Germline V gene data show CDR1 as DFQATT and CDR2 as SNEGSKA (reference sequence). With V trimmed by 6 bases and J by 10 bases, 19 bases remained unmatched. The CDR3 extends over 15 amino acids. CDR3 in amino acids: CSARPAGAIRDSQYF. CDR3 bases: TGCAGTGCAAGACCAGCGGGAGCGATAAGAGACAGCCAGTACTTC.

At least ten counts were recorded for this clonotype. The chain recombines TRBV28 with TRBJ2-7; D possibly corresponds to TRBD2 (6 bases). CDR3 length: 16 amino acids. The germline V and J ends were trimmed by 0 bases and 3 bases, with 15 bases remaining between them. In germline, CDR1 is MDHEN, CDR2 SYDVKM. CDR3 loop: CASSLCKGGYCYEQYF. CDR3 in DNA: TGTGCCAGCAGTTTATGCAAAGGAGGGTACTGCTACGAGCAGTACTTC.

This clonotype was counted many times. This chain joins TRBV27 and TRBJ2-1; 9 bases fit TRBD1. CDR1 and CDR2 (germline): MNHEY, SMNVEV (reference sequence). V lost 2 bases to trimming and J lost 5 bases; unmatched junction nucleotides: 7. This CDR3 region has 16 residues. In DNA, the CDR3 is TGTGCCAGCAGTTTAGGGTTAGGGACAGGGAACAATGAGCAGTTCTTC. Amino acid sequence: CASSLGLGTGNNEQFF.